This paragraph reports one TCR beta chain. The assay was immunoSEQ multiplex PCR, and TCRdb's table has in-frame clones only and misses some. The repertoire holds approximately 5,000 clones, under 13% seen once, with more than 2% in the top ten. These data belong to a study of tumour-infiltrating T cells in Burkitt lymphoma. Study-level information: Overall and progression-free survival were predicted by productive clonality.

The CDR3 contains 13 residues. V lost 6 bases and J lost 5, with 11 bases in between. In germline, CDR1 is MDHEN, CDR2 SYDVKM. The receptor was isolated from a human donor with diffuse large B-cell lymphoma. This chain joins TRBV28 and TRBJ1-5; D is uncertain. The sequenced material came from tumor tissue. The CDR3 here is CASRVYAHQPQHF. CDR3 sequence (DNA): TGTGCCAGCAGAGTATATGCCCATCAGCCCCAGCATTTT.